The 32 T cell receptor beta chains given below trace back to one sample, sequenced in a study of human T cells and chemical hapten exposure. Time point described: patch test 1, 2 weeks after DPC sensitization. Treatment described: therapeutic diphenylcyclopropenone sensitization with weekly scalp DPC. TCRdb used MiXCR to reprocess the RACE reads, holding one entry per CDR3 protein. This table holds just under 350,000 distinct CDR3 sequences, roughly 6.9% found once. The input for sequencing was whole blood, taken in connection with sensitization to the hapten diphenylcyclopropenone (DPC). The receptors were sampled from a young woman with alopecia areata. Some clones in this sample may be carry-over from other donors' samples.

This clonotype was observed many times. The chain joins TRBV20-1 to TRBJ2-2; possibly TRBD1 or TRBD2 for D (5 bases each). Germline CDR1 reads DFQATT; CDR2 reads SNEGSKA (reference sequence). The CDR3 length is 13 residues. CDR3 in amino acids: CWGMGWNTGELFF. CDR3 nucleotide sequence: TGCTGGGGGATGGGGTGGAACACCGGGGAGCTGTTTTTT.

This clonotype has a handful of counts. The genes are TRBV29-1 and TRBJ1-1, with TRBD1 matching over 7 bases. Trimming removed 4 bases from V and 0 bases from J; junction bases left unmatched: 2. CDR1 and CDR2 (germline): SQVTM, ANQGSEA. The CDR3 spans 13 residues. The CDR3 DNA reads TGCAGCGTTGCGGGACAGATGAACACTGAAGCTTTCTTT. Its protein is CSVAGQMNTEAFF.

This clonotype was recorded at least ten times. This chain joins TRBV4-2 and TRBJ2-5; TRBD1 aligns across 9 bases. The junction had 4 bases not matched to a gene; V was cut back by 2 bases and J by 0 bases. CDR3 length equals 16 residues. Germline CDR1 reads LGHNA; CDR2 reads YNFKEQ. CDR3 residues: CASSQPGQGHQETQYF. The DNA for the CDR3 is TGTGCCAGCAGCCAACCGGGACAGGGCCACCAAGAGACCCAGTACTTC.

A few counts support this clonotype. This chain joins TRBV6-1 and TRBJ1-2; D is undetermined. From germline, CDR1 is MNHNS and CDR2 SASEGT. The CDR3 covers 13 residues. V shed 3 bases and J shed 1 base, with 6 bases lying between them. The CDR3 DNA reads TGTGCCAGCAGTGACGCGCTTAACTATGGCTACACCTTC. It yields the protein CASSDALNYGYTF.

The gene calls are TRBV6-1 and TRBJ2-6; D call uncertain. This CDR3 is built from 17 residues. The ends were cut back, 8 bases at V and 0 bases at J, with 17 bases in the middle. The germline gives CDR1 MNHNS, CDR2 SASEGT. This chain's CDR3 is CASGPRVPFSGANVLTF. The CDR3 DNA sequence: TGTGCCAGCGGGCCCCGGGTCCCCTTCTCTGGGGCCAACGTCCTGACTTTC.

The V and J genes are TRBV6-5 and TRBJ1-4; possible D gene TRBD1, 5 bases. Looked up from germline, CDR1 is MNHEY and CDR2 is SVGAGI. This CDR3 is 17 amino acids long. Between the trimmed V and J ends, which lost 2 bases and 5 bases, there was a span of 18 bases. In DNA, the CDR3 is TGTGCCAGCAGTTACGGCAGGGATAGGCTTCGGAATGAAAAACTGTTTTTT. This encodes CASSYGRDRLRNEKLFF.

This clonotype was seen a handful of times. The CDR3: CASSQDIQDETQHF. The CDR3 region has the DNA TGTGCCAGCAGCCAAGATATCCAGGATGAGACCCAGCATTTT. The chain recombines TRBV4-2 with TRBJ1-5, with no clear D. The CDR3 contains 14 residues. Trimming took 0 bases from V and 11 from J, leaving 14 bases between them. Germline V gene data show CDR1 as LGHNA and CDR2 as YNFKEQ.

This clonotype was found many times. The chain employs TRBV12-3 or TRBV12-4 and TRBJ2-2, with a weak D call TRBD2 (6 bases). CDR3 size: 15 residues. V lost 6 bases, J lost 6 bases, and 17 bases lay in between. CDR3 loop: CASSPRGGEAGELFF. Written as DNA, the CDR3 is TGTGCCAGCAGCCCTCGAGGAGGGGAGGCCGGGGAGCTGTTTTTT.

This clonotype was seen a few times. V is TRBV9 and J is TRBJ2-5; the D gene is possibly TRBD1 (6 bases). Germline V CDR1 and CDR2: SGDLS, YYNGEE. The CDR3 is made up of 14 amino acids. Trimming pared 0 bases from V and 4 bases from J, leaving 10 bases between. CDR3: CASSVAQGRETQYF. In DNA form, the CDR3 reads TGTGCCAGCAGCGTAGCACAGGGCCGAGAGACCCAGTACTTC.

The chain is built from TRBV4-2 and TRBJ2-7, with D possibly matching TRBD2 (6 bases). Germline values: CDR1 LGHNA, CDR2 YNFKEQ. This CDR3 is 14 amino acids long. V was pared by 4 bases and J by 6 bases, with 16 bases between. The CDR3 DNA is TGTGCCAGCAGCCCCTTCACTAGCCCGGGCGAGCAGTACTTC. Translating gives CASSPFTSPGEQYF.

The chain links TRBV20-1 to TRBJ2-7; 8 bases are shared with TRBD2. In germline, CDR1 is DFQATT, CDR2 SNEGSKA (reference sequence). The length of the CDR3 is 10 residues. V lost 7 bases and J lost 10; bases outside the gene matches: 6. The CDR3 is CSVGLGAQYF. The CDR3 nucleotides read TGCAGTGTGGGACTAGGGGCTCAGTACTTC.

This clonotype was observed a few times. This sequence joins TRBV3-1 and TRBJ2-2; no clear D. The V end lost 4 bases, the J end lost 7 bases, and 7 bases lay between the germline ends. The CDR3 runs 12 residues. The germline V gene encodes CDR1 LGHDT and CDR2 YNNKEL (reference sequence). The CDR3 DNA follows: TGTGCCAGCAGCCGATCACACGGGGAGCTGTTTTTT. It is translated as CASSRSHGELFF.

The rearrangement links TRBV6-1 to TRBJ1-1; D remains unclear. This CDR3 is 11 amino acids long. Per germline, CDR1 MNHNS and CDR2 SASEGT. Trimming pared 0 bases from V and 8 bases from J, leaving 4 bases between. CDR3 in amino acids: CASSEAREAFF. In DNA, the CDR3 is TGTGCCAGCAGTGAAGCTCGGGAAGCTTTCTTT.

This clonotype was seen at least ten times. The CDR3 protein is CASRAPPGRASYEQYF. CDR3 in DNA: TGTGCCAGCAGAGCCCCCCCGGGACGGGCCTCCTACGAGCAGTACTTC. The V and J genes are TRBV6-2 or TRBV6-3 and TRBJ2-7; D tentatively fits TRBD1 or TRBD2 (5 bases each). CDR3 length: 16 residues. Trimming took off 6 bases at V and 0 bases at J, with 18 bases between the two ends. In germline, CDR1 is MNHEY, CDR2 SVGEGT.

This clonotype was counted ten times or more. The rearrangement joins TRBV5-6 to TRBJ1-1; no definite D call. With 1 base removed from V and 3 bases from J, the gap between germline ends came to 4 bases. Germline CDR1 SGHDT, CDR2 YYEEEE. This CDR3 has 12 residues. The CDR3 DNA follows: TGTGCCAGCAGCTTGCCGGACACTGAAGCTTTCTTT. It yields the protein CASSLPDTEAFF. Full variable domain (remainder filled in from reference TRBV5-6 and TRBJ1-1): DAGVTQSPTHLIKTRGQQVTLRCSPKSGHDTVSWYQQALGQGPQFIFQYYEEEERQRGNFPDRFSGHQFPNYSSELNVNALLLGDSALYLCASSLPDTEAFFGQGTRLTVV.

This clonotype was recorded many times. The rearrangement uses TRBV6-6 and TRBJ2-3, with D unclear. CDR3 size: 14 residues. Trimming took 2 bases from V and 3 from J, leaving 9 bases between them. CDR1 and CDR2 (germline): MNHNY, SVGAGI (reference sequence). The CDR3 DNA reads as TGTGCCAGCAGTTACAGTAGGGTTACAGATACGCAGTATTTT. Protein sequence: CASSYSRVTDTQYF.

This clonotype occurred many times. As DNA, the CDR3 is TGTGCCAGCAGCCCGCGACAGGAATACACAGATACGCAGTATTTT. It encodes CASSPRQEYTDTQYF. This chain joins TRBV13 and TRBJ2-3; tentatively, D is TRBD1 (6 bases). This CDR3 is 15 amino acids long. In germline, CDR1 is PRHDT, CDR2 FYEKMQ (reference sequence). V gave up 5 bases and J gave up 2 bases, with 14 bases separating them.

This clonotype was recorded at least ten times. The chain recombines TRBV28 with TRBJ1-1, with D possibly being TRBD1 (5 bases). V gave up 5 bases and J gave up 0 bases, with 16 bases separating them. The CDR3 loop spans 16 amino acids. CDR1 is MDHEN and CDR2 is SYDVKM in the germline V gene. Here the CDR3 DNA reads TGTGCCAGCAGTCCGACTTCAGGGACCATGAACACTGAAGCTTTCTTT. Its translation is CASSPTSGTMNTEAFF.

This rearrangement joins TRBV7-3 to TRBJ2-7, with 8 nucleotides matching TRBD2. The CDR3 consists of 14 residues. V gave up 2 bases and J gave up 3 bases; unmatched junction bases: 3. Germline values: CDR1 SGHTA, CDR2 FQGTGA. The DNA for the CDR3 is TGTGCCAGCAGCTTAGGCGGGGGGCACTACGAGCAGTACTTC. Translating it yields CASSLGGGHYEQYF.

This clonotype showed up just a few times. The V and J genes are TRBV6-5 and TRBJ2-3; 10 bases fit TRBD1. The J segment lost 5 bases and the V segment lost 6 bases, leaving 8 bases of the junction unmatched. Germline CDR1 MNHEY, CDR2 SVGAGI. This CDR3 has 15 residues. The CDR3 loop reads CASSRSGQGQDTQYF. The CDR3 nucleotides read TGTGCCAGCAGCCGATCGGGACAGGGGCAAGATACGCAGTATTTT.

The gene calls are TRBV6-8 and TRBJ2-6; D gene uncertain. Germline V gives CDR1 MNHGY, CDR2 SAAAGT. This CDR3 region has 17 residues. The ends were cut back, 7 bases at V and 2 bases at J, with 18 bases in the middle. The DNA for the CDR3 is TGTGCCAGCACCCCAGTGTCGGCCAACCCTGGGGCCAACGTCCTGACTTTC. The encoded protein is CASTPVSANPGANVLTF.

The rearrangement joins TRBV4-2 to TRBJ2-1, with TRBD1 matching 8 bases. The CDR3 has 17 amino acids. CDR1 is LGHNA and CDR2 is YNFKEQ in the germline V gene. V gave up 4 bases and J gave up 2 bases; unmatched junction bases: 10. CDR3 in DNA: TGTGCCAGCAGCCTTGAGCCAGGGGGCGCGCCCTACAATGAGCAGTTCTTC. This codes for CASSLEPGGAPYNEQFF.

This clonotype was observed a few times. The J gene is TRBJ2-7, the V gene TRBV20-1; D is possibly TRBD1 (6 bases). Germline lookup yields CDR1 DFQATT and CDR2 SNEGSKA (reference sequence). V dropped 6 bases and J dropped 7 bases, with 19 bases sitting between them. This CDR3 has 13 residues. The CDR3 sequence is CSAPQGSEGEQYF. CDR3 in DNA: TGCAGTGCCCCCCAGGGGTCCGAGGGGGAGCAGTACTTC.

The chain links TRBV7-2 to TRBJ2-3; D uncertain. This CDR3 has 15 amino acids. Per the germline V gene, CDR1 is SGHTA and CDR2 is FQGNSA. V was pared by 5 bases and J by 0 bases, with 12 bases between. The CDR3 DNA reads as TGTGCCAGCAGCACGATGCGAATTAGCACAGATACGCAGTATTTT. Encoded protein: CASSTMRISTDTQYF.

This chain links TRBV7-8 with TRBJ2-5, with D perhaps matching TRBD1 (6 bases). In germline, CDR1 is SGHVS, CDR2 FQNEAQ. CDR3 length equals 14 residues. The germline V and J ends were trimmed by 3 bases and 2 bases, with 10 bases remaining between them. CDR3 DNA: TGTGCCAGCAGCTTCGTAGGGGGTCAAGAGACCCAGTACTTC. Translating gives CASSFVGGQETQYF.

This clonotype was seen ten or more times. The chain couples TRBV29-1 to TRBJ1-2; D is uncertain. V lost 5 bases and J 0 bases, leaving 4 bases between the germline ends. Germline V CDR1 and CDR2: SQVTM, ANQGSEA. CDR3 length: 11 amino acids. CDR3 residues: CSVHTNYGYTF. DNA of the CDR3: TGCAGCGTTCATACTAACTATGGCTACACCTTC.

This clonotype has more than one count but fewer than ten. CDR3 region: CSASGGVETAIQYF. DNA of the CDR3: TGCAGTGCTAGCGGCGGCGTCGAGACAGCGATCCAGTACTTC. The gene calls are TRBV20-1 and TRBJ2-5, with D perhaps matching TRBD1 (5 bases). Trimming pared 3 bases from V and 10 bases from J, leaving 21 bases between. The germline gives CDR1 DFQATT, CDR2 SNEGSKA (reference sequence). This CDR3 is 14 amino acids long.

This clonotype was counted at least ten times. V is TRBV4-3 and J is TRBJ2-3; D is possibly TRBD2 (6 bases). The germline V gene has CDR1 LGHNA and CDR2 YSLEER. The CDR3 is made up of 16 amino acids. V was pared by 2 bases and J by 0 bases, with 12 bases between. The DNA of the CDR3 is TGCGCCAGCAGCCAACGTAGCGGTTCTAGCACAGATACGCAGTATTTT. This codes for CASSQRSGSSTDTQYF.

The chain is built from TRBV6-2 or TRBV6-3 and TRBJ1-1; D uncertain. The germline V gene encodes CDR1 MNHEY and CDR2 SVGEGT. The CDR3 consists of 10 residues. V dropped 11 bases and J dropped 3 bases, with 7 bases sitting between them. The CDR3 DNA reads TGTGCCCACAATGACACTGAAGCTTTCTTT. It specifies CAHNDTEAFF.

A few counts support this clonotype. The chain is built from TRBV12-3 or TRBV12-4 and TRBJ2-1, with 9 bases aligning to TRBD1. The CDR3 length is 17 residues. V lost 5 bases, J lost 5 bases, and 13 bases stayed unmatched. The CDR3 DNA reads TGTGCCAGCAGTCTAAGCGCAACAGGGGGCGCCCACAATGAGCAGTTCTTC. Residues: CASSLSATGGAHNEQFF.

This clonotype appeared a few times. This chain uses TRBV12-3 or TRBV12-4 with TRBJ1-3; tentatively, D is TRBD1 (5 bases). The CDR3 extends over 13 amino acids. V was cut by 5 bases and J by 5 bases, with 10 bases left in between. The CDR3 DNA follows: TGTGCCAGCAGTCCCCGACAGCGAAACACCATATATTTT. Translated: CASSPRQRNTIYF.

This clonotype has just a few counts. The chain recombines TRBV12-3 or TRBV12-4 with TRBJ1-2; 7 nucleotides agree with TRBD1. This CDR3 is built from 14 residues. V dropped 3 bases and J dropped 4; count of bases not matched to a gene: 5. CDR3 protein: CASSFGQGVYGYTF. CDR3 nucleotide sequence: TGTGCCAGCAGTTTTGGGCAGGGGGTCTATGGCTACACCTTC.